What follows are 27 T cell receptor beta chains derived from one specimen sequenced in a study of radiotherapy plus CTLA-4 blockade in lung cancer. Data came from immunoSEQ multiplex PCR; TCRdb stores just in-frame clones and leaves some out. The profile covers tens of thousands of clones, with 70% to 85% appearing a single time and roughly a tenth taken by the ten largest. The sequencing used peripheral blood, collected from a patient treated with radiotherapy plus ipilimumab. Receptors were obtained from a human donor with non-small cell lung cancer who had a complete response to radiotherapy plus ipilimumab.

J is TRBJ2-7 and V is TRBV21-1; the listed D gene, TRBD1, was not tested against the DNA. TRBV21-1 is flagged as a pseudogene. This CDR3 has 12 amino acids. CDR3 coding DNA: TGTGCCAGGACAGGGCCCTCCTACGAGCAGTACTTC. This sequence encodes CARTGPSYEQYF.

This sequence joins TRBV7-9 and TRBJ1-2; D not certain. The CDR3 is 15 amino acids. From germline, CDR1 is SEHNR and CDR2 FQNEAQ (reference sequence). Trimming stripped 5 bases from V and 0 bases from J, with 13 bases between. In DNA, the CDR3 is TGTGCCAGCAGCCCGAGGACCATCGCTAACTATGGCTACACCTTC. It codes for CASSPRTIANYGYTF. Full variable domain (outside the CDR3, taken from reference TRBV7-9 and TRBJ1-2): DTGVSQNPRHKITKRGQNVTFRCDPISEHNRLYWYRQTLGQGPEFLTYFQNEAQLEKSRLLSDRFSAERPKGSFSTLEIQRTEQGDSAMYLCASSPRTIANYGYTFGSGTRLTVV.

V usage is TRBV5-1 and J usage is TRBJ2-1; 8 bases match TRBD2. The J segment lost 3 bases and the V segment lost 4 bases, leaving 6 bases of the junction unmatched. The germline V gene has CDR1 SGHRS and CDR2 YFSETQ. The CDR3 runs to 15 residues. CDR3 amino acids: CASSDSGIFYNEQFF. CDR3 in DNA: TGCGCCAGCAGCGATAGCGGGATCTTCTACAATGAGCAGTTCTTC.

In regard to this clone: At one end the junction does not follow the germline gene, possibly because of a read error. This rearrangement joins TRBV5-4 to TRBJ1-6, with D unclear. The CDR3 contains 17 residues. Looked up from germline, CDR1 is SGHNT and CDR2 is YYREEE (reference sequence). In nucleotides, the CDR3 is TGTGCCAGCAGCCCCTCGGGCGGTCTCGTAAGTGATTCACCCCCCCACTTT. Amino acids: CASSPSGGLVSDSPPHF.

This clone showed up just a few times. The chain couples TRBV6-1 to TRBJ2-6, with TRBD1 as a possible D gene (5 bases). The CDR3 runs to 15 residues. Germline CDR1 is MNHNS and CDR2 is SASEGT. The V and J ends lost 5 bases and 0 bases respectively, with 8 bases between them. CDR3: CASSSGLSGANVLTF. CDR3 DNA sequence: TGTGCCAGCAGTTCAGGGCTCTCTGGGGCCAACGTCCTGACTTTC.

This CDR3 is CAWSVQGTAFDQPQHF. CDR3 sequence (DNA): TGTGCCTGGAGTGTACAAGGGACAGCCTTCGATCAGCCCCAGCATTTT. This chain uses TRBV30 with TRBJ1-5; TRBD1 matches at 7 bases. CDR1 and CDR2 (germline): GTSNPN, SVGIG (reference sequence). This CDR3 is 16 amino acids long. V shed 0 bases, J shed 5 bases, and the junction held 10 bases outside the gene matches.

This clone occurred a few times. V gene TRBV25-1 combines with J gene TRBJ1-2, with 7 bases identical to TRBD1. Germline V gene data show CDR1 as MGHDK and CDR2 as SYGVNS. This CDR3 spans 13 amino acids. V was pared by 3 bases and J by 6 bases, with 4 bases of the junction left unmatched. In DNA, the CDR3 is TGTGCCAGCAGTGACTCACAGGGGCATGGCTACACCTTC. Translating gives CASSDSQGHGYTF.

This clone was picked up one time. This chain links TRBV6-1 with TRBJ1-1; D is undetermined. Germline V gives CDR1 MNHNS, CDR2 SASEGT. Between the trimmed V and J ends, which lost 1 base and 6 bases, there was a span of 9 bases. The CDR3 runs 13 residues. CDR3 DNA sequence: TGTGCCAGCAGTGAAGTGAAGGGATCTGAAGCTTTCTTT. Encoded protein: CASSEVKGSEAFF.

J is TRBJ2-5 and V is TRBV7-2; D is undetermined. CDR3 length: 12 residues. CDR1 and CDR2 from the germline V gene are SGHTA and FQGNSA. V dropped 2 bases and J dropped 5 bases, with 6 bases sitting between them. This CDR3 is CASSLRAETQYF. The CDR3 bases are TGTGCCAGCAGCTTAAGGGCGGAGACCCAGTACTTC.

The DNA for the CDR3 is TGTGCCAGCAGAAGACAGGCGGGCACCGGGGAGCTGTTTTTT. Protein product: CASRRQAGTGELFF. V and J are TRBV2 and TRBJ2-2; possible D gene TRBD1, 6 bases. The germline V gene has CDR1 SNHLY and CDR2 FYNNEI. CDR3 length: 14 residues. The V and J ends lost 6 bases and 4 bases respectively, with 12 bases between them.

J is TRBJ2-1 and V is TRBV19, with D maybe TRBD2 (5 bases). Germline values: CDR1 LNHDA, CDR2 SQIVND (reference sequence). CDR3 length: 14 amino acids. The V gene lost 6 bases and the J gene lost 2 bases, with 11 bases spanning the gap. The CDR3 sequence is CASSPGNTYNEQFF. CDR3 in DNA: TGTGCCAGTAGCCCCGGGAATACCTACAATGAGCAGTTCTTC.

This clone was observed a handful of times. The chain uses TRBV7-8 and TRBJ1-4; D is undetermined. The CDR3 spans 14 residues. From germline, CDR1 is SGHVS and CDR2 FQNEAQ. Trimming took 1 base from V and 6 from J, leaving 9 bases between them. The CDR3 DNA reads as TGTGCCAGCAGCTTAGTGGGTGGTTATGAAAAACTGTTTTTT. Protein: CASSLVGGYEKLFF. The full variable domain, with the rest looked up from reference TRBV7-8 and TRBJ1-4, is GAGVSQSPRYKVAKRGQDVALRCDPISGHVSLFWYQQALGQGPEFLTYFQNEAQLDKSGLPSDRFFAERPEGSVSTLKIQRTQQEDSAVYLCASSLVGGYEKLFFGSGTQLSVL.

The chain uses TRBV27 and TRBJ1-2, with 11 positions matching TRBD1. Germline lookup yields CDR1 MNHEY and CDR2 SMNVEV (reference sequence). This CDR3 is 15 amino acids long. V was clipped by 4 bases and J by 5 bases; unmatched bases: 6. CDR3: CASSSPWDRGYGYTF. CDR3 in DNA: TGTGCCAGCAGTTCACCCTGGGACAGGGGGTATGGCTACACCTTC.

The chain joins TRBV10-2 to TRBJ2-7, with 8 bases identical to TRBD1. The junction had 4 bases not matched to a gene; V was cut back by 6 bases and J by 3 bases. Germline V gives CDR1 WSHSY, CDR2 SAAADI. CDR3 size: 13 residues. This chain's CDR3 is CASSTGTGYEQYF. The DNA of the CDR3 is TGCGCCAGCAGCACCGGGACAGGCTACGAGCAGTACTTC.

The chain recombines TRBV7-2 with TRBJ2-4; D unclear. This CDR3 contains 14 residues. The germline CDR1 and CDR2 sequences are SGHTA and FQGNSA. The germline V and J ends were trimmed by 1 base and 0 bases, with 4 bases remaining between them. CDR3 bases: TGTGCCAGCAGCTTAGGGCTAGCCAAAAACATTCAGTACTTC. This codes for CASSLGLAKNIQYF.

The CDR3 loop reads CASSGGPGQGARATEAFF. For the CDR3, the DNA is TGTGCCAGCAGCGGAGGACCGGGACAGGGGGCTAGGGCCACTGAAGCTTTCTTT. This sequence joins TRBV9 and TRBJ1-1; TRBD1 matches 12 bases. The V segment lost 3 bases and the J segment 4 bases; nucleotides outside the gene matches: 13. Germline loops: CDR1 SGDLS, CDR2 YYNGEE. The CDR3 length is 18 residues.

The rearrangement uses TRBV5-4 and TRBJ2-2; D gene uncertain. CDR1 is SGHNT and CDR2 is YYREEE in the germline V gene (reference sequence). Between the trimmed V and J ends, which lost 2 bases and 6 bases, there was a span of 14 bases. The CDR3 sequence is 15 residues long. The DNA for the CDR3 is TGTGCCAGCAGCTTAACAGAGAGAATTTCCGGGGAGCTGTTTTTT. It encodes CASSLTERISGELFF.

This clone was seen just once. This chain joins TRBV6-1 and TRBJ1-3, with 7 bases lining up with TRBD1. The ends lost 8 bases at V and 0 bases at J; junction bases unmatched: 7. Germline V gene data show CDR1 as MNHNS and CDR2 as SASEGT. The CDR3 extends over 15 amino acids. CDR3: CASENHRGSGNTIYF. The CDR3 DNA reads as TGTGCCAGCGAAAACCACAGGGGCTCTGGAAACACCATATATTTT.

The chain carries TRBV9 and TRBJ1-2; 8 nucleotides match TRBD1. Trimming took 5 bases from V and 5 from J; bases not matched to a gene: 11. Germline V gives CDR1 SGDLS, CDR2 YYNGEE. This CDR3 contains 15 residues. As DNA, the CDR3 is TGTGCCAGCAGTGAGGACAGGGTCGGTGGGTATGGCTACACCTTC. Amino acid sequence: CASSEDRVGGYGYTF. Full variable domain (rest looked up from reference TRBV9 and TRBJ1-2): DSGVTQTPKHLITATGQRVTLRCSPRSGDLSVYWYQQSLDQGLQFLIQYYNGEERAKGNILERFSAQQFPDLHSELNLSSLELGDSALYFCASSEDRVGGYGYTFGSGTRLTVV.

The V gene is TRBV7-9, the J gene TRBJ1-1; tentatively, D is TRBD1 (5 bases). Germline CDR1 SEHNR, CDR2 FQNEAQ (reference sequence). The CDR3 sequence is 16 residues long. V was clipped by 5 bases and J by 0 bases, with 16 bases between them. CDR3 coding DNA: TGTGCCAGCAGCCCCCGGGGGAGTAGCTTGAACACTGAAGCTTTCTTT. It is translated as CASSPRGSSLNTEAFF.

The gene calls are TRBV30 and TRBJ1-4, with a tentative D call TRBD1 (6 bases). Trimming removed 3 bases at V and 5 bases at J, with 10 bases between. Germline V CDR1 and CDR2: GTSNPN, SVGIG (reference sequence). The CDR3 is made up of 13 amino acids. The CDR3 loop reads CAWRKGGNEKLFF. DNA for the CDR3: TGTGCCTGGAGGAAAGGGGGAAATGAAAAACTGTTTTTT.

This chain uses TRBV9 with TRBJ2-5; 14 nucleotides agree with TRBD2. The V segment lost 2 bases and the J segment 4 bases; nucleotides outside the gene matches: 10. The V gene's germline CDR1 is SGDLS and CDR2 YYNGEE. This CDR3 is built from 18 residues. In DNA, the CDR3 is TGTGCCAGCAGCGTCGGACTAGCGGGGGGTGAAAGGGGAGAGACCCAGTACTTC. Protein sequence: CASSVGLAGGERGETQYF.

The chain uses TRBV20-1 and TRBJ1-2; possible D gene TRBD1, 5 bases. The length of the CDR3 is 11 residues. Germline V gene sequence: CDR1 DFQATT, CDR2 SNEGSKA (reference sequence). The CDR3 is CSSGVNYGYTF. For the CDR3, the DNA is TGCAGCTCGGGGGTTAACTATGGCTACACCTTC.

This chain connects TRBV2 to TRBJ1-5; no reliable D call. Per the germline V gene, CDR1 is SNHLY and CDR2 is FYNNEI. The length of the CDR3 is 13 residues. The germline V and J ends were trimmed by 2 bases and 6 bases, with 8 bases remaining between them. CDR3 sequence (DNA): TGTGCCAGCAGTGAAAGGGTCAGTCAGCCCCAGCATTTT. Its protein product is CASSERVSQPQHF.

The DNA of the CDR3 is TGTGCCAGCCCCTCGCCTCCCCCGAACACTGAAGCTTTCTTT. Amino acids: CASPSPPPNTEAFF. The rearrangement joins TRBV28 to TRBJ1-1; no clear D. CDR1 is MDHEN and CDR2 is SYDVKM in the germline V gene. The CDR3 totals 14 residues. V was shortened by 8 bases and J by 1 base, with 14 bases between the two germline ends.

V and J are TRBV5-1 and TRBJ1-1; 7 positions agree with TRBD1. Trimming took 3 bases from V and 4 from J; bases not matched to a gene: 6. Germline V gene data show CDR1 as SGHRS and CDR2 as YFSETQ. The CDR3 length is 14 residues. Here the CDR3 DNA reads TGCGCCAGCAGCTCAGGGGGTCGGGGCACTGAAGCTTTCTTT. Its protein product is CASSSGGRGTEAFF.

This clone was seen only a few times. The chain uses TRBV6-6 and TRBJ2-1, with D perhaps TRBD2 (6 bases). Trimming pared 6 bases from V and 6 bases from J, leaving 18 bases between. Germline values: CDR1 MNHNY, CDR2 SVGAGI (reference sequence). The CDR3 covers 15 residues. Written as DNA, the CDR3 is TGTGCCAGCAGCCGCCGGGGCAGCGGGTCCAATGAGCAGTTCTTC. Its translation: CASSRRGSGSNEQFF.